This is a list of T cell receptor beta chains from one sample in a study of regulatory T cells in long-lasting Graves disease. TCRdb fed the multiplex PCR reads into MiXCR, producing one record per CDR3 protein. This sample yields roughly 500,000 distinct CDR3 sequences, of which about 12% are seen a single time; roughly 8.2% belongs to the top ten. This sample was also put to use in a study of T cells in Graves' hyperthyroidism and ophthalmopathy.

The input for sequencing was peripheral blood mononuclear cells (PBMCs), taken at new diagnosis, from a patient treated with antithyroid drugs. These receptors were collected from a woman aged 25-40 years with Graves disease. Each CDR3 is given with its conserved first and last residue.

v_call	j_call	cdr3_aa
TRBV12-3/TRBV12-4	TRBJ2-7	CASSFALGQGASYEQYF
TRBV6-2/TRBV6-3	TRBJ1-2	CASSLTGVNYGYTF
TRBV6-1	TRBJ1-2	CASSPGPTGEANYGYTF
TRBV11-1	TRBJ1-6	CASKMGLENSPLHF
TRBV19	TRBJ2-3	CVSSIGDRGSTDTQYF
TRBV6-2/TRBV6-3	TRBJ2-1	CASSYNQKGNNEQFF
TRBV15	TRBJ1-4	CATSYRANEKLFF
TRBV12-3/TRBV12-4	TRBJ2-5	CASSIPAGQGVTQYF
TRBV2	TRBJ1-2	CASSQQGYYGYTF
TRBV28	TRBJ2-7	CASSIPGQGAAEQYF
TRBV30	TRBJ2-5	CAWSIPSEGQETQYF
TRBV29-1	TRBJ2-5	CSVGPGTGVATQYF
TRBV28	TRBJ1-5	CASIDSLNQPQHF
TRBV19	TRBJ1-5	CATRQGGQPQHF
TRBV20-1	TRBJ1-1	CSARRDRDSEAFF
TRBV11-3	TRBJ2-3	CASSFGTGGTDTQYF
TRBV5-1	TRBJ2-2	CASSMLAVANTGELFF
TRBV20-1	TRBJ2-2	CSAGRPGELFF
TRBV7-6	TRBJ1-6	CASSLAPQGYNSPLHF
TRBV19	TRBJ1-1	CASNLKVTTEAFF
TRBV11-3	TRBJ1-1	CASSSNEVEAFF
TRBV18	TRBJ1-3	CASSPGLGSTIYF
TRBV20-1	TRBJ2-1	CSAPDRRSSYNEQFF
TRBV18	TRBJ2-5	CASSPPGLVGETQYF
TRBV29-1	TRBJ1-2	CSVGADNYGYTF
TRBV27	TRBJ2-7	CASRPQWGGSAYEQYF
TRBV2	TRBJ2-2	CASKERAPNTGELFF
TRBV27	TRBJ2-7	CASSFLTGLDEQYF
TRBV20-1	TRBJ2-1	CSARARYNEQFF
TRBV30	TRBJ2-5	CAWSAREGREETQYF
TRBV6-9	TRBJ1-2	CASSYVGAGGYTF
TRBV4-1	TRBJ1-5	CASSQGTGGGQPQHF
TRBV20-1	TRBJ2-7	CSAGTGIRCEQYF
TRBV7-2	TRBJ2-7	CASSLQAGPQKEQYF
TRBV7-9	TRBJ2-5	CASSSSPSGRAYQETQYF
TRBV20-1	TRBJ1-3	CSARDSPRAGNTIYF
TRBV18	TRBJ2-1	CASSPEKQISYNEQFF
TRBV28	TRBJ2-1	CASSSPRSGYNEQFF
TRBV2	TRBJ1-1	CASSIMNTEAFF
TRBV3-1	TRBJ2-7	CASSRTGIRHEQYF
TRBV6-9	TRBJ2-2	CASRYMAGVETGELFF
TRBV20-1	TRBJ2-7	CSARDQTSGPSSYEQYF
TRBV28	TRBJ1-2	CASKDRASTRRGYTF
TRBV20-1	TRBJ2-1	CSASRGGEQFF
TRBV27	TRBJ1-1	CASSLWGGSGSGAFF
TRBV20-1	TRBJ2-1	CSATTSGRVDEQFF
TRBV3-1	TRBJ2-7	CASSQVTSGKRKQYF
TRBV19	TRBJ2-7	CASSWDVEAGTYEQYF
TRBV7-9	TRBJ1-2	CASSLQGPIDGYTF
TRBV6-2/TRBV6-3	TRBJ1-1	CASSYSKLLDGNTEAFF
TRBV6-5	TRBJ1-2	CASSYSAGGSGYTF
TRBV7-9	TRBJ2-7	CASSLLASGDSYEQYF
TRBV5-1	TRBJ2-2	CASRQIPNTGELFF